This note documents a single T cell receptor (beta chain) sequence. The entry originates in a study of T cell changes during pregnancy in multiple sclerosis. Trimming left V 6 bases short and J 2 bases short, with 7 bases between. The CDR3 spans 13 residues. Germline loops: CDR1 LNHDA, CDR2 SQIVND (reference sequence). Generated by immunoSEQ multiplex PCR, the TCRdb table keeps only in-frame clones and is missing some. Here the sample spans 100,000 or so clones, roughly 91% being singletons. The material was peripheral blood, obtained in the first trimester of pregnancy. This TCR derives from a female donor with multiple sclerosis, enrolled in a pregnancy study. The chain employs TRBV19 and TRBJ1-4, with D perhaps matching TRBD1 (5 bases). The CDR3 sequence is CASSPGTNEKLFF. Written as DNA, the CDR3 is TGTGCCAGTAGCCCAGGGACTAATGAAAAACTGTTTTTT.